The source of this T cell receptor (beta chain) is a study of PD-L1 blockade in urothelial cancer (dated by TCRdb to about 2017). Turning to the overall study: Therapy was started in the mid-2010s for all patients, and atezolizumab 1,200 mg was administered intravenously every 3 weeks. In the same patients who had TCR sequencing, pretreatment tumors also underwent whole exome sequencing and RNA sequencing. The study was an exploratory multi-omic analysis of somatic, immune and clinical correlates of response to PD-L1 blockade with atezolizumab in urothelial cancer. Blood samples were analyzed at 3 weeks after treatment start (second dose) and at 6 weeks after treatment start. Durable clinical benefit meant progression-free survival longer than 6 months, and TCR features were also tested against progression-free and overall survival. Blood samples gave a median of about 140,000 T cells and approximately 80,000 unique TCRs, with a median clonality of around 0.08. Some 30 patients had pretreatment blood TCR-seq, 24 had at least one posttreatment blood collection, and 24 had tumor TCR-seq. About 85% of the roughly 29 patients were males with bladder-origin urothelial cancer, and about 65% of the 29 reported a prior smoking history. Pretreatment tumor samples and matched peripheral blood, collected serially before and after atezolizumab treatment, underwent TCR sequencing. An ECOG performance status of 0 or 1 was recorded for the patients, and 0 to 3 prior chemotherapy regimens had been received by the patients. Durable clinical benefit was achieved by nine patients but not by the remaining 20. Broader findings and caveats from the paper: Improved progression-free and overall survival was associated with having pretreatment peripheral blood TCR clonality below the median. Patients with durable benefit showed greater expansion of tumor-associated TCR clones in peripheral blood 3 weeks after starting treatment (n = 22, p = 0.022). Because the sample size was small (n of about 30) and many exploratory analyses were performed, the results are intended to be hypothesis-generating.

A total of some 30 patients with locally advanced or metastatic urothelial carcinoma, treated at Memorial Sloan Kettering on a trial protocol, made up the cohort. Peripheral blood mononuclear cells were collected pretreatment and during treatment, with between 1 and 8 total time points per patient. The Qiagen DNeasy Blood extraction kit was used to purify genomic DNA from total PBMCs and tumor samples. PBMCs were collected pretreatment and during treatment, and were isolated and stored as previously described. With respect to this clone: The antigen it recognizes is unknown. Base qualities are not recorded, but no much larger clone differs from it by a single base.

CDR1 and CDR2 are read off the germline V gene as MDHEN and SYDVKM. V and J lose 5 bases and 5 bases, and a span of 16 bases separates them. The CDR3 spans 14 residues, from the cysteine through the phenylalanine. Only the CDR3 portion is preserved as DNA: 42 bases, with reading frame beginning at the first base. Synthetic TCR analog templates were spiked into each PCR to estimate absolute template abundance from read counts. Using the immunoSEQ assay, TCRbeta CDR3 regions were amplified from genomic DNA with bias-controlled V and J gene primers. Rearranged TCRbeta segments were sequenced at approximately 20X coverage. From the authors' description of their analysis: Clustering was used to correct sequencing errors, and CDR3s were annotated against IMGT so that V, D and J genes could be assigned. Only productive TCRbeta rearrangements were used in downstream analyses, excluding out-of-frame or stop-codon sequences. Clonality was calculated as one minus the Shannon entropy normalized by the log of the number of unique productive sequences. Fisher's exact test with Benjamini-Hochberg correction, using a cutoff of adjusted p below 0.01, was how clones that differed between time points or between blood and tumor were identified. The table comes from immuneACCESS by way of TCRdb, which keeps in-frame sequences with V and J called. Part of the clones is missing from these tables; in studies checked, under half for an unresolved V gene and the rest for unknown reasons. V and J calls and clone size are as listed in that table; D and trimming were resolved from the DNA. In all, the sample holds over 50,000 clones, and 70% to 90% of those were seen once. The ten largest clones represent 2.9% of the sample.

The specimen comprised PBMCs, sampled around atezolizumab (anti-PD-L1) treatment. The receptor was isolated from a man in his fifties or sixties with urothelial cancer. The sequence joins TRBV28 to TRBJ2-7; the D segment cannot be called with confidence. The CDR3 protein is CASSITLFSDEQYF. The DNA sequence is as follows: TGTGCCAGCAGTATTACCCTCTTCTCGGACGAGCAGTACTTC.